This T cell receptor (beta chain) was profiled in a study of shared clonotypes between healthy human individuals. The donors were adults (healthy and HIV-negative) with no recent acute infections or vaccinations. A word on this clone: Its antigen is still unknown.

Data came from immunoSEQ multiplex PCR; TCRdb stores just in-frame clones and leaves some out. The sample gives about 2.3 million clones, 85% to 95% of which show up once; about 0.41% is in the top ten. General study points: The study drew on few donors, limiting represented genetic and exposure-history diversity.

This receptor was taken from a young man in good health. Some clones in this sample may be carry-over from other donors' samples. Sequences were obtained from naive CD4+ T cells from PBMCs. Subset given: CD45RA+ positively selected.

CDR3 loop: CASSYSRGSYNEQFF. CDR3 bases: TGTGCCAGCAGCTATTCGCGAGGCTCCTACAATGAGCAGTTCTTC. The V call is TRBV5-4, the J call TRBJ2-1; D gene unclear. Germline-derived CDR1 and CDR2 are SGHNT and YYREEE (reference sequence). This CDR3 is built from 15 residues. V lost 3 bases, J lost 0 bases, and 10 bases lay in between.